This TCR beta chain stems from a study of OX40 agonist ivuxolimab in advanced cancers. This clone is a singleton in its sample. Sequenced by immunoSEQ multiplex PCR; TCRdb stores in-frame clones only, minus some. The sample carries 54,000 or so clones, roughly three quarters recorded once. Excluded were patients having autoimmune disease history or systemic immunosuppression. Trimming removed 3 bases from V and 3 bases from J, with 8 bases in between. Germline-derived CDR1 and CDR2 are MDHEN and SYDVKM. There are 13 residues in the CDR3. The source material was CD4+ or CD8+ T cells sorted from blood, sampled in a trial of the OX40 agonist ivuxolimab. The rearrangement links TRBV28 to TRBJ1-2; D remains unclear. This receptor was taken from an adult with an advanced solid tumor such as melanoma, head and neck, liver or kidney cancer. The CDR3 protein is CASSFLADYGYTF. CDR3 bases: TGTGCCAGCAGTTTCTTAGCGGACTATGGCTACACCTTC.